These T cell receptor beta chains were read from a single sample in a study of early T cells in non-severe SARS-CoV-2 infection. MiXCR, run by TCRdb on the 5' RACE reads, gives a single entry per CDR3 protein. The table includes around 50,000 distinct CDR3 sequences, approximately 5.6% detected once. Material for sequencing was whole blood. Receptor source: an adult who was a healthcare worker with PCR-confirmed SARS-CoV-2 infection or an uninfected control (not recorded which). The CDR3 runs from the conserved cysteine through the conserved F or W. The order of the fields is D gene, clone size, V gene, J gene, CDR3 DNA, CDR3 protein. The D gene is left open where the match is weak. Clone sizes are given selectively: once, few, many, or a class where the clone is expanded.

TRBD2,few,TRBV6-2/TRBV6-3,TRBJ2-3,TGTGCCAGCAGGACTAGCGGACCAGATACGCAGTATTTT,CASRTSGPDTQYF
TRBD2,-,TRBV7-2,TRBJ2-1,TGTGCCAGCAGCCCGGCGGGACTAGCGGGACGAAGCTCCTACAATGAGCAGTTCTTC,CASSPAGLAGRSSYNEQFF
-,many,TRBV21-1,TRBJ2-3,TGTGCCAGCAGCAAACTCCCGTTTCCGGCGGGGAGTACAGATACGCAGTATTTT,CASSKLPFPAGSTDTQYF
-,many,TRBV7-9,TRBJ2-7,TGTGCCAGCAGCTTAGGAGGCAGGGTAGCCGAGCAGTACTTC,CASSLGGRVAEQYF
-,many,TRBV30,TRBJ1-1,TGTGCCTGGACCCGTTGGGCACCGGGCACTGAAGCTTTCTTT,CAWTRWAPGTEAFF
TRBD1,many,TRBV7-8,TRBJ2-5,TGTGCCAGCAGCTTTTCGGGACAGGGGGCGCTTGGGACCCAGTACTTC,CASSFSGQGALGTQYF
-,many,TRBV29-1,TRBJ2-7,TGCAGCGCCTTGTGGTCCTACGAGCAGTACTTC,CSALWSYEQYF
-,-,TRBV6-5,TRBJ1-1,TGTGCCAGCACTCAAGATACGGTGAACACTGAAGCTTTCTTT,CASTQDTVNTEAFF
-,many,TRBV7-2,TRBJ2-7,TGTGCCAGCAGCTTAGCGGAAGCCTACGAGCAGTACTTC,CASSLAEAYEQYF
TRBD1,many,TRBV9,TRBJ2-7,TGTGCCAGCAGCGTAGCTGAGGACAGGAGTCGCTACGAGCAGTACTTC,CASSVAEDRSRYEQYF
TRBD2,many,TRBV30,TRBJ2-1,TGTGCCTGGAGTCAGACTAGCGGGAGGGCCACCTACAATGAGCAGTTCTTC,CAWSQTSGRATYNEQFF
-,-,TRBV6-6,TRBJ1-1,TGTGCCAGCAGCACCACAGCGAACACTGAAGCTTTCTTT,CASSTTANTEAFF
TRBD1,-,TRBV5-5,TRBJ1-3,TGTGCCAGCACTCCCTCCGGGACAGGGCTTTCTGGAAACACCATATATTTT,CASTPSGTGLSGNTIYF
-,many,TRBV27,TRBJ1-5,TGTGCCAGCAGTCTACCCGGGACGACTAGCAATCAGCCCCAGCATTTT,CASSLPGTTSNQPQHF
TRBD1,many,TRBV7-8,TRBJ1-2,TGTGCCAGCAGCCCACGGGACAGTAACTATGGCTACACCTTC,CASSPRDSNYGYTF
TRBD2,many,TRBV6-5,TRBJ2-5,TGTGCCAGCAGCCTCGTGAGGCGGGGGGAAGAGACCCAGTACTTC,CASSLVRRGEETQYF
TRBD1,many,TRBV10-3,TRBJ1-1,TGTGCCATCAGGGCCGAATCGGGACAGCGAACAGTTGAAGCTTTCTTT,CAIRAESGQRTVEAFF
-,many,TRBV5-6,TRBJ1-1,TGTGCCAGCAGCCGACAGGAGCGAGAAGCTTTCTTT,CASSRQEREAFF
TRBD1,many,TRBV29-1,TRBJ2-2,TGCAGCGCCAGGACAGGGGGGAACACCGGGGAGCTGTTTTTT,CSARTGGNTGELFF
TRBD2,many,TRBV7-2,TRBJ2-3,TGTGCCAGCAGCTCCTATGTGCGGGGGGGGTCAGATACGCAGTATTTT,CASSSYVRGGSDTQYF
TRBD1,many,TRBV5-4,TRBJ2-3,TGTGCCAGCAGCCAGCCCAGGGGGCCGGGGACAGATACGCAGTATTTT,CASSQPRGPGTDTQYF
-,-,TRBV19,TRBJ2-2,TGTGCCAGTAGTATCACTAGTTGGAACACCGGGGAGCTGTTTTTT,CASSITSWNTGELFF
-,-,TRBV4-2,TRBJ2-7,TGTGCCAGCAGCCAAGACCGGCTAGCCCACGAGCAGTACTTC,CASSQDRLAHEQYF
TRBD1,-,TRBV29-1,TRBJ2-7,TGCAGCGCCGGCGGGACAGGGCTATTAGAGCAGTACTTC,CSAGGTGLLEQYF
-,-,TRBV29-1,TRBJ1-1,TGCAGCGCCCATGATACCCGGAACACTGAAGCTTTCTTT,CSAHDTRNTEAFF
-,-,TRBV11-2,TRBJ2-1,TGTGCCAGCAGCTCCAGGGGCAGAACAGTCGCTTCCTACAATGAGCAGTTCTTC,CASSSRGRTVASYNEQFF
-,many,TRBV7-6,TRBJ1-1,TGTGCCAGCAGCTATAACAGAAACACTGAAGCTTTCTTT,CASSYNRNTEAFF
TRBD2,many,TRBV19,TRBJ2-3,TGTGCCAGTAGTATAGGGGCTAGCGGGAGTGGTGATACGCAGTATTTT,CASSIGASGSGDTQYF
-,-,TRBV9,TRBJ2-3,TGTGCCAGCAGCGTAGGAGCGGGCCCTAGCACAGATACGCAGTATTTT,CASSVGAGPSTDTQYF
TRBD2,-,TRBV6-4,TRBJ2-3,TGTGCCAGCAGTGACGCTCCGGCGGGAGTAGGTACGCAGTATTTT,CASSDAPAGVGTQYF
TRBD1,many,TRBV7-9,TRBJ1-1,TGTGCCAGCAGCTTGAAATTGGTTCAGGGGGCGGTGAACACTGAAGCTTTCTTT,CASSLKLVQGAVNTEAFF
-,many,TRBV20-1,TRBJ1-4,TGCAGTATAGGAACAGGGTCCAACGAAAAACTGTTTTTT,CSIGTGSNEKLFF
-,many,TRBV7-9,TRBJ2-1,TGTGCCAGCAGCTTTTCGGCAGCGACCCACTACAATGAGCAGTTCTTC,CASSFSAATHYNEQFF
-,-,TRBV27,TRBJ1-3,TGTGCCAGCAGTTTGGTGGGGGCCTCTGGAAACACCATATATTTT,CASSLVGASGNTIYF
TRBD1,many,TRBV30,TRBJ1-1,TGTGCCTGGCTCGAGACAGGGAAGAACACTGAAGCTTTCTTT,CAWLETGKNTEAFF
-,few,TRBV7-2,TRBJ1-2,TGTGCCAGCAGCTCCCGGGGGCCCCTCTATGGCTACACCTTC,CASSSRGPLYGYTF
-,-,TRBV7-9,TRBJ1-1,TGTGCCAGCAGCTTAGTCGGGCCGGGGCCGAACACTGAAGCTTTCTTT,CASSLVGPGPNTEAFF
-,many,TRBV11-2,TRBJ2-3,TGTGCCAGTGGCGGGGCTACTACCCTGGATACGCAGTATTTT,CASGGATTLDTQYF
TRBD2,many,TRBV7-6,TRBJ2-1,TGTGCCAGCAGCTTAGCGGGAGGGGCTTCGAATGAGCAGTTCTTC,CASSLAGGASNEQFF
-,-,TRBV12-3/TRBV12-4,TRBJ1-6,TGTGCCAGCAGTTTAGCCGGACAGACACCCCTCCACTTT,CASSLAGQTPLHF
TRBD2,many,TRBV20-1,TRBJ2-7,TGCAGTGCTAGGGGCGGGAGCTCCTACGAGCAGTACTTC,CSARGGSSYEQYF
-,-,TRBV7-2,TRBJ2-1,TGTGCCAGCAGCTTAGCGTCGGTAGCGGCAGGGAATGAGCAGTTCTTC,CASSLASVAAGNEQFF